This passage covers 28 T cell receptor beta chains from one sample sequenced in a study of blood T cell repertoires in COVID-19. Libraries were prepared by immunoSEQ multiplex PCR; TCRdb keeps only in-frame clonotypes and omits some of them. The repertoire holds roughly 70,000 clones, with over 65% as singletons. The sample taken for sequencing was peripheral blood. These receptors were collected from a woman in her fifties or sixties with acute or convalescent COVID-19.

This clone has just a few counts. The CDR3 DNA sequence: TGTGCCAGTAGTAACCATAACACTGGGGCCAACGTCCTGACTTTC. Its protein is CASSNHNTGANVLTF. The J gene is TRBJ2-6, the V gene TRBV19, with D unresolved. Germline CDR1 reads LNHDA; CDR2 reads SQIVND (reference sequence). The germline V and J ends were trimmed by 4 bases and 2 bases, with 9 bases remaining between them. The CDR3 spans 15 residues.

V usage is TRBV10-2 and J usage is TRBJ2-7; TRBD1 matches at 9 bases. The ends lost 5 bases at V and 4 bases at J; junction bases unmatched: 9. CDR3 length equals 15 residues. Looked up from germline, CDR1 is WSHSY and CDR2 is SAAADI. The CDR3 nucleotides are TGCGCCAGCAGTTTCGACAGGGGGGTCAAGTACGAGCAGTACTTC. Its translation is CASSFDRGVKYEQYF.

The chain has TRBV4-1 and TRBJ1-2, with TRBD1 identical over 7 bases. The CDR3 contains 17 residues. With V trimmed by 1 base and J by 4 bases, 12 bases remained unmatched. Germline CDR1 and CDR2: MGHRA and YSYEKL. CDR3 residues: CASSQVGGGLGPYGYTF. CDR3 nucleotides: TGCGCCAGCAGCCAAGTCGGAGGGGGCCTAGGTCCCTATGGCTACACCTTC.

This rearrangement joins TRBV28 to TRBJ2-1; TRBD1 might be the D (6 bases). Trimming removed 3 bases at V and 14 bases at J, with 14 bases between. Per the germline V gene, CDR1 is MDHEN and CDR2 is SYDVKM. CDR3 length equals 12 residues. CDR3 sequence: CASSFTVRGKFF. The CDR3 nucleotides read TGTGCCAGCAGTTTCACGGTCAGGGGCAAGTTCTTC.

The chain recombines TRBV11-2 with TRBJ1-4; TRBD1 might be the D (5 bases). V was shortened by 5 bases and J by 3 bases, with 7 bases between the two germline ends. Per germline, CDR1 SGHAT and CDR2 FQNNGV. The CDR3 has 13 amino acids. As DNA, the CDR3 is TGTGCCAGCAGCGACAGAGCTAATGAAAAACTGTTTTTT. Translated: CASSDRANEKLFF.

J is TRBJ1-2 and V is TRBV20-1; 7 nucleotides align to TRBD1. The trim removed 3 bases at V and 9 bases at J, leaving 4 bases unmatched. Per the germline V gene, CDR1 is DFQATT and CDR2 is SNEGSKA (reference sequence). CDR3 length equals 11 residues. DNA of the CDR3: TGCAGTGCTAGCCCCAGGGGGAGCTACACCTTC. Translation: CSASPRGSYTF.

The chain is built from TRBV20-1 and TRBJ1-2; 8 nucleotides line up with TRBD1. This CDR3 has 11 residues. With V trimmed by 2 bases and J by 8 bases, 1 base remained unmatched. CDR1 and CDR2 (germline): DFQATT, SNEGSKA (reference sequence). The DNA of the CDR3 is TGCAGTGCTAGACAGGGGGCGGGCTACACCTTC. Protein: CSARQGAGYTF.

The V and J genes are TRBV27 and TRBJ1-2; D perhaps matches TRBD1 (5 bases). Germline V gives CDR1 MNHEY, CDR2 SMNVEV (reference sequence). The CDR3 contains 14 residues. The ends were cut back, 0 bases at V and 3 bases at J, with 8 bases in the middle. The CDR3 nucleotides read TGTGCCAGCAGTTTATCTGACAGAGACTATGGCTACACCTTC. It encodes CASSLSDRDYGYTF.

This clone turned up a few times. The CDR3 nucleotides are TGTGCCTGGAGGAAGCGGGACCTGGGGGTCGTATATTTT. Protein product: CAWRKRDLGVVYF. This chain connects TRBV30 to TRBJ1-3; D perhaps matches TRBD1 (5 bases). Deletions cut 3 bases from V and 14 bases from J, with 20 bases between. Germline-derived CDR1 and CDR2 are GTSNPN and SVGIG (reference sequence). CDR3 length equals 13 residues.

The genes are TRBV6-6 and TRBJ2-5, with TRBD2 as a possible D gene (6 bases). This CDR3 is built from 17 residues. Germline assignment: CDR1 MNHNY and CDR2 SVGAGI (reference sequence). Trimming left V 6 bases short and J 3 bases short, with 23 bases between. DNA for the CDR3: TGTGCCAGCAGACGAGGGACCACGGGGGACGGAGAAGAGACCCAGTACTTC. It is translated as CASRRGTTGDGEETQYF.

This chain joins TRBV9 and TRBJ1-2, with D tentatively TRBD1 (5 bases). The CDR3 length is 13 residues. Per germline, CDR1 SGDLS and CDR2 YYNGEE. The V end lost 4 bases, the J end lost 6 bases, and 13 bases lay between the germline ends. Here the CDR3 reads CASSRDQGNGYTF. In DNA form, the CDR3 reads TGTGCCAGCAGCAGGGATCAGGGTAATGGCTACACCTTC.

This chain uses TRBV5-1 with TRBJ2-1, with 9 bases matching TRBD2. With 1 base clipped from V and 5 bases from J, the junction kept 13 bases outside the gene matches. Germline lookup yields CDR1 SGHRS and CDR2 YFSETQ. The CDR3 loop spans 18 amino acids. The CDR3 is CASSLKAGGLPGDNEQFF. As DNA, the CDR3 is TGCGCCAGCAGCTTGAAAGCGGGAGGCCTACCGGGGGACAATGAGCAGTTCTTC.

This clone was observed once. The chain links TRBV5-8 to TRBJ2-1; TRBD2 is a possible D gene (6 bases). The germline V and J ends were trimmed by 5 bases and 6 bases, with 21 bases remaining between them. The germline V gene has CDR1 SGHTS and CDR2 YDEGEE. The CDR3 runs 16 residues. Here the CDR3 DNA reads TGTGCCAGCAGACCAAGGGCGGGGATCGCGCCCAATGAGCAGTTCTTC. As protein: CASRPRAGIAPNEQFF.

CDR3 residues: CASSSQGGEVELFF. CDR3 nucleotide sequence: TGTGCCAGCAGCTCTCAGGGGGGCGAGGTGGAACTGTTTTTT. This chain links TRBV5-8 with TRBJ1-4, with 7 positions matching TRBD1. The CDR3 loop spans 14 amino acids. Germline V gene sequence: CDR1 SGHTS, CDR2 YDEGEE. Trimming removed 3 bases from V and 12 bases from J; junction bases left unmatched: 11.

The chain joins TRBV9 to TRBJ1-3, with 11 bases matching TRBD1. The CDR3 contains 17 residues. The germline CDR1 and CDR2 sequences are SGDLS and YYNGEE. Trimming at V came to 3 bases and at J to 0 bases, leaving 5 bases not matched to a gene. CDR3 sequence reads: CASSDTGTGGSGNTIYF. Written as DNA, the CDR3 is TGTGCCAGCAGCGACACCGGGACAGGGGGCTCTGGAAACACCATATATTTT. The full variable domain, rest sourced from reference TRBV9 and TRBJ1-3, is DSGVTQTPKHLITATGQRVTLRCSPRSGDLSVYWYQQSLDQGLQFLIQYYNGEERAKGNILERFSAQQFPDLHSELNLSSLELGDSALYFCASSDTGTGGSGNTIYFGEGSWLTVV.

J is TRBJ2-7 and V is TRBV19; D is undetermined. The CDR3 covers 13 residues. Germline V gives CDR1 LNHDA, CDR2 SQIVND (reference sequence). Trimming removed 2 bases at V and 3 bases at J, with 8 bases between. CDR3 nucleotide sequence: TGTGCCAGTAGTATAAGTAACAGCTACGAGCAGTACTTC. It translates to CASSISNSYEQYF.

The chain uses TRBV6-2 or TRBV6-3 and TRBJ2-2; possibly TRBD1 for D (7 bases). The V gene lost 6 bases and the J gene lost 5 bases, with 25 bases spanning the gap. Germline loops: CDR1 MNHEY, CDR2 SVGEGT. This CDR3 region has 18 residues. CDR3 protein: CASSLEGQFIGGTGELFF. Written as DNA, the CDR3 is TGTGCCAGCAGCCTCGAGGGACAGTTCATCGGAGGGACCGGGGAGCTGTTTTTT.

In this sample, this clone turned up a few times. This chain's CDR3 is CASWDRGSREQYF. In DNA form, the CDR3 reads TGTGCCAGTTGGGACAGGGGATCGAGGGAGCAGTACTTC. The chain recombines TRBV19 with TRBJ2-7; 10 bases map to TRBD1. This CDR3 spans 13 amino acids. Germline V CDR1 and CDR2: LNHDA, SQIVND (reference sequence). Trimming at V came to 8 bases and at J to 7 bases, leaving 8 bases not matched to a gene. The full variable domain, completed using reference TRBV19 and TRBJ2-7, is DGGITQSPKYLFRKEGQNVTLSCEQNLNHDAMYWYRQDPGQGLRLIYYSQIVNDFQKGDIAEGYSVSREKKESFPLTVTSAQKNPTAFYLCASWDRGSREQYFGPGTRLTVT.

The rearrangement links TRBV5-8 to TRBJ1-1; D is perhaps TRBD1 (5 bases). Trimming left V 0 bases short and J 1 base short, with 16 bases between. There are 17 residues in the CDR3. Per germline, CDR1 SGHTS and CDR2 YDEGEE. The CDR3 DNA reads TGTGCCAGCAGCTTGGCCAATCTAGGCAGGGAGAACACTGAAGCTTTCTTT. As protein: CASSLANLGRENTEAFF.

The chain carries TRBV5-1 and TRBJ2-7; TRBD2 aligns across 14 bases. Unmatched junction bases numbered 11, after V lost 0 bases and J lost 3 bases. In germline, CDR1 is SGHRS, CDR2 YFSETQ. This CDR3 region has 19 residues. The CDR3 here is CASSLGLAGGPSFHYEQYF. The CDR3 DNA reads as TGCGCCAGCAGCTTGGGACTAGCGGGAGGGCCCTCATTTCACTACGAGCAGTACTTC.

In DNA, the CDR3 is TGTGCCAGCAGCCAACAGACAGCCCTCGAAAACTATGGCTACACCTTC. This sequence encodes CASSQQTALENYGYTF. This chain links TRBV3-1 (or the pseudogene TRBV3-2) with TRBJ1-2, with TRBD1 as a possible D gene (5 bases). This CDR3 is 16 amino acids long. The V and J ends lost 2 bases and 2 bases respectively, with 15 bases between them. Germline V gene data show CDR1 as LGHDT and CDR2 as YNNKEL (reference sequence).

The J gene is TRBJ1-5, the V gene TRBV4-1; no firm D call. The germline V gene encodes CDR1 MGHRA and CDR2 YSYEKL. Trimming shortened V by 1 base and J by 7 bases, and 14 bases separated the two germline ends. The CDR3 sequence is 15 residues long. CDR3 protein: CASSQVEGPRQPQHF. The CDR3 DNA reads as TGCGCCAGCAGCCAAGTTGAGGGCCCGCGACAGCCCCAGCATTTT.

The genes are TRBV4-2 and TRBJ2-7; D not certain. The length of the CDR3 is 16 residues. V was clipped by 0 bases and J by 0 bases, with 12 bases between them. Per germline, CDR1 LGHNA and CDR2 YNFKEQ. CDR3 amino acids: CASSQDLGVSSYEQYF. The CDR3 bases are TGTGCCAGCAGCCAAGACTTGGGCGTTAGCTCCTACGAGCAGTACTTC.

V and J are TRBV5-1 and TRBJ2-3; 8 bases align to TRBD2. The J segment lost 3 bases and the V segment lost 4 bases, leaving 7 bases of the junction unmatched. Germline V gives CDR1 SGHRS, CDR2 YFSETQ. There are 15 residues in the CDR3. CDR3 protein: CASSLTSGPTDTQYF. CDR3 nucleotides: TGCGCCAGCAGCCTAACTAGCGGCCCTACAGATACGCAGTATTTT.

This CDR3 is CASSLSSGTGELFF. The CDR3 DNA sequence: TGCGCCAGCAGCTTGAGTAGCGGAACCGGGGAGCTGTTTTTT. The chain employs TRBV5-1 and TRBJ2-2; D might be TRBD2 (6 bases). This CDR3 spans 14 amino acids. Trimming took off 1 base at V and 5 bases at J, with 9 bases between the two ends. Germline CDR1 is SGHRS and CDR2 is YFSETQ.

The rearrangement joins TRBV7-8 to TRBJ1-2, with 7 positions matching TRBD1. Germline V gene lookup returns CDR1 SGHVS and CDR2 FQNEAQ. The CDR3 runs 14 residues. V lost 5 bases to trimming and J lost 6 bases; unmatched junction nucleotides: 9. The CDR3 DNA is TGTGCCAGCAGCCCGGTACAGGGGACCCATGGCTACACCTTC. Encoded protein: CASSPVQGTHGYTF.

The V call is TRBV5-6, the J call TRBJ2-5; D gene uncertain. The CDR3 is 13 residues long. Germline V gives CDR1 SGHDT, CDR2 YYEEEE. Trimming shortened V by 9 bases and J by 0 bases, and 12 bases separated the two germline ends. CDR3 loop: CATTLRYQETQYF. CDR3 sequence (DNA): TGTGCCACCACACTCAGGTACCAAGAGACCCAGTACTTC. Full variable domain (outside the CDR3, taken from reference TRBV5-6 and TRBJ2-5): DAGVTQSPTHLIKTRGQQVTLRCSPKSGHDTVSWYQQALGQGPQFIFQYYEEEERQRGNFPDRFSGHQFPNYSSELNVNALLLGDSALYLCATTLRYQETQYFGPGTRLLVL.

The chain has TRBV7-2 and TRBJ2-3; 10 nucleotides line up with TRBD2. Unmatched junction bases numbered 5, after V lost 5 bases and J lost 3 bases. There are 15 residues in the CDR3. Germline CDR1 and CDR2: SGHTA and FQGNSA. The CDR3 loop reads CASSLGLAYTDTQYF. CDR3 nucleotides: TGTGCCAGCAGCCTGGGACTAGCGTATACAGATACGCAGTATTTT.